Each of the 10 T cell receptor beta chains below was sequenced from the same sample in a study of cytomegalovirus exposure and HLA in healthy donors. Using immunoSEQ multiplex PCR, the repertoire was profiled, and TCRdb retains in-frame clones only, with some absent. The profile covers about 50,000 clones, with 92% appearing a single time and roughly 1.4% taken by the ten largest. The sequencing sample was made of PBMCs. Every receptor here comes from a man aged 18 to 29 in good health and CMV-seronegative.

The gene calls are TRBV7-2 and TRBJ1-5; the D gene is possibly TRBD1 (5 bases). This CDR3 spans 17 amino acids. V lost 3 bases and J lost 5, with 20 bases in between. CDR1 SGHTA and CDR2 FQGNSA come from the germline V gene. The CDR3 DNA follows: TGTGCCAGCAGCTTGGAGTTGGGGGGACTCGACCATCAGCCCCAGCATTTT. This sequence encodes CASSLELGGLDHQPQHF.

The genes are TRBV5-5 and TRBJ2-3, with 9 bases lining up with TRBD2. This CDR3 is built from 16 residues. CDR1 and CDR2 from the germline V gene are SGHKS and YYEKEE (reference sequence). J was trimmed by 1 base and V by 0 bases; bases with no gene match: 3. This chain's CDR3 is CASSLALAGRTDTQYF. CDR3 coding DNA: TGTGCCAGCAGCTTGGCCCTAGCGGGACGCACAGATACGCAGTATTTT.

This clone was seen a handful of times. The V and J genes are TRBV2 and TRBJ2-7; D not resolved. V lost 0 bases and J lost 1, with 7 bases in between. The CDR3 runs 14 residues. Germline lookup yields CDR1 SNHLY and CDR2 FYNNEI. The CDR3, as DNA: TGTGCCAGCAGTGAAGCCTTCAGGTCCTACGAGCAGTACTTC. It translates to CASSEAFRSYEQYF.

With respect to this clone: Germline and junction disagree at one end, which may indicate a read error. The chain links TRBV28 to TRBJ2-3, with D maybe TRBD1 (5 bases). CDR3 length: 12 amino acids. Per germline, CDR1 MDHEN and CDR2 SYDVKM. The CDR3 DNA is TGTGCCAGCAGTTCCCAGGGTTTATCACAGAATTTT. This sequence encodes CASSSQGLSQNF. The whole variable domain, filled in from reference TRBV28 and TRBJ2-3, reads DVKVTQSSRYLVKRTGEKVFLECVQDMDHENMFWYRQDPGLGLRLIYFSYDVKMKEKGDIPEGYSVSREKKERFSLILESASTNQTSMYLCASSSQGLSQNFGPGTRLTVL.

The V gene is TRBV12-1, the J gene TRBJ2-3; TRBD2 was called by the table and not checked on the DNA. TRBV12-1 is recorded as a pseudogene. This CDR3 has 19 residues. The CDR3 DNA is TGTGCCAGCAGCTTTAAAGGGACTAGCGGGAGAAAGTGCACAGATACGCAGTATTTT. Protein product: CASSFKGTSGRKCTDTQYF.

This chain connects TRBV28 to TRBJ2-7; TRBD1 matches at 12 bases. Per the germline V gene, CDR1 is MDHEN and CDR2 is SYDVKM. The CDR3 is made up of 14 amino acids. V lost 5 bases to trimming and J lost 5 bases; unmatched junction nucleotides: 4. For the CDR3, the DNA is TGTGCCAGCAGTCCGGGACAGGGGGCCAACGAGCAGTACTTC. Amino acids: CASSPGQGANEQYF.

The gene calls are TRBV19 and TRBJ2-2; TRBD2 might be the D (6 bases). Looked up from germline, CDR1 is LNHDA and CDR2 is SQIVND (reference sequence). The CDR3 consists of 18 residues. V was cut by 5 bases and J by 4 bases, with 23 bases left in between. The CDR3 DNA follows: TGTGCCAGTAGTTTGGGACTTGCCCTCAGGGTTGGCACCGGGGAGCTGTTTTTT. Translation: CASSLGLALRVGTGELFF.

V and J are TRBV7-8 and TRBJ2-7; 7 nucleotides match TRBD1. Germline CDR1 and CDR2: SGHVS and FQNEAQ. Trimming cost V 5 bases and J 5 bases; bases outside gene matches: 12. The CDR3 is made up of 15 amino acids. The CDR3 sequence: CASSPLNPGGDEQYF. Here the CDR3 DNA reads TGTGCCAGCAGCCCCCTTAACCCAGGGGGTGACGAGCAGTACTTC.

This clone came up a few times. The chain has TRBV28 and TRBJ2-5; 8 nucleotides line up with TRBD1. The CDR3 has 14 amino acids. With V trimmed by 5 bases and J by 7 bases, 9 bases remained unmatched. The germline V gene has CDR1 MDHEN and CDR2 SYDVKM. The CDR3: CASSRSGGVRTQYF. For the CDR3, the DNA is TGTGCCAGCAGTAGATCAGGGGGCGTGCGGACCCAGTACTTC.

The chain links TRBV19 to TRBJ2-1, with 9 bases aligning to TRBD2. The junction had 14 bases not matched to a gene; V was cut back by 3 bases and J by 8 bases. The CDR3 contains 17 residues. The germline CDR1 and CDR2 sequences are LNHDA and SQIVND (reference sequence). The CDR3 spells CASSISRLAGSWDEQFF. For the CDR3, the DNA is TGTGCCAGTAGTATCTCCCGCCTAGCGGGGTCTTGGGATGAGCAGTTCTTC.